Below are 3 T cell receptor beta chains sequenced from a single sample in a study of Ad26.COV2.S vaccination and SARS-CoV-2 variants (dated by TCRdb to 2020 to 2023). The treatment or condition label, read with the paper, signifies: around 19 received Ad26.COV2.S at low or high dose, single or two shots; about 5 received placebo; per-sample allocation not given. For vaccine and placebo recipients, the sequenced repertoires came from samples collected on day 63 after the first injection. To prepare the library, the immunoSEQ multiplex PCR assay was applied. TCRdb took this table from immuneACCESS and kept in-frame rearrangements with V and J called. Such tables lack part of the clones; where checked against another copy, unresolved V genes explain under half of the gap, and the rest is unexplained. The sample records under 600,000 clones, 89% of which are singletons. The top ten clones comprise more than 1.5% of the sample.

This specimen was peripheral blood, taken in a trial of Ad26.COV2.S vaccine versus placebo. The source of these receptors is a person aged 18-60 years who received the Ad26.COV2.S COVID-19 vaccine or a placebo.

V is TRBV18 and J is TRBJ2-3, with a weak D call TRBD2 (5 bases). Germline values: CDR1 KGHSH, CDR2 LQKENI. Trimming took 2 bases from V and 0 from J, leaving 9 bases between them. The length of the CDR3 is 15 residues. In DNA form, the CDR3 reads TGTGCCAGCTCACCAGAGAGCGGAAGCACAGATACGCAGTATTTT. This gives the protein CASSPESGSTDTQYF.

J is TRBJ1-1 and V is TRBV11-2; no definite D call. Looked up from germline, CDR1 is SGHAT and CDR2 is FQNNGV. The CDR3 contains 13 residues. Trimming removed 4 bases at V and 0 bases at J, with 6 bases between. The CDR3 sequence: CASSSNLNTEAFF. DNA for the CDR3: TGTGCCAGCAGCTCCAATTTGAACACTGAAGCTTTCTTT.

This chain uses TRBV27 with TRBJ1-1; TRBD1 aligns across 7 bases. CDR1 and CDR2 (germline): MNHEY, SMNVEV (reference sequence). J gave up 4 bases and V 5 bases, and 7 bases lay outside the gene matches. CDR3 length equals 14 residues. CDR3 coding DNA: TGTGCCAGCAGTCCCGTTGCAGGGGGCACTGAAGCTTTCTTT. As protein: CASSPVAGGTEAFF.